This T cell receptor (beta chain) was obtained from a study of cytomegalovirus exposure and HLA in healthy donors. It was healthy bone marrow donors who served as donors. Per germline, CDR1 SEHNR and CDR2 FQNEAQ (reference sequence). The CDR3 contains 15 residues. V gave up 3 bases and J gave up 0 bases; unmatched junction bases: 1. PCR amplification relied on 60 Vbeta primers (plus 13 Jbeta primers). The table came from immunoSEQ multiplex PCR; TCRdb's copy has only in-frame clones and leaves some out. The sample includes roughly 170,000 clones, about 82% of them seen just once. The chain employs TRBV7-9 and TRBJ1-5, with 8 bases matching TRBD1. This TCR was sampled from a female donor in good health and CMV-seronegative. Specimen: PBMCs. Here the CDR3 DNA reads TGTGCCAGCAGCTTCGGACAGGGTAGCAATCAGCCCCAGCATTTT. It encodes CASSFGQGSNQPQHF. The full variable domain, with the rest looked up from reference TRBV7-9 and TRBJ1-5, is DTGVSQNPRHKITKRGQNVTFRCDPISEHNRLYWYRQTLGQGPEFLTYFQNEAQLEKSRLLSDRFSAERPKGSFSTLEIQRTEQGDSAMYLCASSFGQGSNQPQHFGDGTRLSIL.